These 20 T cell receptor beta chains share one sample of origin, sequenced in a study of T cells in Graves' hyperthyroidism and ophthalmopathy. TCR beta CDR3 region amplification was performed from RNA transcripts. HTBI primers were the set used in a first-round RT-PCR of the TCR CDR3. MiXCR was run by TCRdb on the multiplex PCR reads, yielding one entry per CDR3 protein. The table shows around 450,000 distinct CDR3 sequences, with approximately 14% occurring only once. The sample taken for sequencing was blood. Receptor source: a woman younger than 30 with Graves' hyperthyroidism.

This clonotype was recorded at least ten times. The rearrangement joins TRBV3-1 to TRBJ2-2; D unclear. The length of the CDR3 is 13 residues. The ends were cut back, 5 bases at V and 4 bases at J, with 8 bases in the middle. Germline CDR1 LGHDT, CDR2 YNNKEL (reference sequence). The CDR3 loop reads CASSTATTGELFF. CDR3 sequence (DNA): TGTGCCAGCAGCACTGCTACCACCGGGGAGCTGTTTTTT.

This clonotype was seen repeatedly, ten times or more. This chain connects TRBV6-1 to TRBJ1-5; D is perhaps TRBD1 (5 bases). This CDR3 has 14 residues. Per the germline V gene, CDR1 is MNHNS and CDR2 is SASEGT. V was cut by 9 bases and J by 0 bases, with 12 bases left in between. The CDR3 DNA reads as TGTGCCAGTGTTCAGGGTTATAGCAATCAGCCCCAGCATTTT. This sequence encodes CASVQGYSNQPQHF.

The chain recombines TRBV15 with TRBJ1-4; a weak D match, TRBD1 (5 bases). This CDR3 has 15 amino acids. The V gene lost 5 bases and the J gene lost 8 bases, with 18 bases spanning the gap. CDR1 is LNHNV and CDR2 is YYDKDF in the germline V gene (reference sequence). Here the CDR3 reads CATSARDPGREKLFF. The CDR3 nucleotides read TGTGCCACCAGCGCCCGGGACCCAGGGAGAGAAAAACTGTTTTTT.

This clonotype showed up many times. V gene TRBV2 combines with J gene TRBJ2-7; weak D call: TRBD1 (5 bases). The CDR3 consists of 16 residues. Germline CDR1 is SNHLY and CDR2 is FYNNEI. V dropped 0 bases and J dropped 2 bases, with 14 bases sitting between them. DNA for the CDR3: TGTGCCAGCAGTGAAGCAGGGCAGGGTAGTGCCTACGAGCAGTACTTC. This translates into CASSEAGQGSAYEQYF.

This clonotype occurred many times. The chain recombines TRBV12-3 or TRBV12-4 with TRBJ1-1; TRBD1 might be the D (5 bases). This CDR3 comprises 14 residues. V lost 6 bases, J lost 3 bases, and 14 bases lay in between. CDR3 loop: CASRRTGDHTEAFF. DNA for the CDR3: TGTGCCAGCAGACGTACGGGGGACCACACTGAAGCTTTCTTT.

This clonotype was recorded a few times. The chain links TRBV5-1 to TRBJ2-2; possible D gene TRBD1, 6 bases. This CDR3 spans 14 amino acids. Germline V gives CDR1 SGHRS, CDR2 YFSETQ. V was clipped by 4 bases and J by 2 bases, with 9 bases between them. DNA of the CDR3: TGCGCCAGCAGCACGGGACAAAACACCGGGGAGCTGTTTTTT. Protein sequence: CASSTGQNTGELFF.

The chain combines TRBV5-1 with TRBJ2-2, with TRBD2 identical over 13 bases. The CDR3 is made up of 18 amino acids. Germline CDR1 is SGHRS and CDR2 is YFSETQ. The ends lost 4 bases at V and 4 bases at J; junction bases unmatched: 10. CDR3 protein: CASSPGLAGRRITGELFF. CDR3 DNA sequence: TGCGCCAGCAGCCCGGGACTAGCGGGGCGGCGAATCACCGGGGAGCTGTTTTTT.

This clonotype was found many times. The chain is built from TRBV2 and TRBJ2-7; D is unclear. The V end lost 9 bases, the J end lost 0 bases, and 12 bases lay between the germline ends. The CDR3 loop spans 13 amino acids. From germline, CDR1 is SNHLY and CDR2 FYNNEI. CDR3 amino acids: CARRTSSSYEQYF. The CDR3 DNA follows: TGTGCCAGACGGACGAGCAGCTCCTACGAGCAGTACTTC.

This clonotype was counted many times. The V gene is TRBV15, the J gene TRBJ2-7; 10 nucleotides match TRBD2. J was trimmed by 5 bases and V by 5 bases; bases with no gene match: 24. CDR3 length: 20 residues. CDR1 is LNHNV, CDR2 YYDKDF, per germline (reference sequence). The CDR3 DNA reads as TGTGCCACCAGCCCCCGACGGGCTAGCGGGAGTCTTCTCCTGGTCAACGAGCAGTACTTC. It is translated as CATSPRRASGSLLLVNEQYF.

V is TRBV10-3 and J is TRBJ1-2; TRBD1 is a possible D gene (6 bases). The CDR3 runs to 13 residues. Germline V gene sequence: CDR1 ENHRY, CDR2 SYGVKD. The V gene lost 1 base and the J gene lost 4 bases, with 7 bases spanning the gap. The CDR3 region is CAISEWDIYGYTF. For the CDR3, the DNA is TGTGCCATCAGTGAGTGGGACATCTATGGCTACACCTTC.

This clonotype was observed at least ten times. V is TRBV7-6 and J is TRBJ2-3; D ambiguous. This CDR3 is 12 amino acids long. The V gene's germline CDR1 is SGHVS and CDR2 FNYEAQ. V was shortened by 4 bases and J by 4 bases, with 6 bases between the two germline ends. The CDR3 bases are TGTGCCAGCAGCTCGTGGTCAGATACGCAGTATTTT. Amino acids: CASSSWSDTQYF.

In its sample, this clonotype was seen a few times. CDR3 region: CASSDPFSGVGEAFF. CDR3 nucleotide sequence: TGCGCCAGCAGTGACCCGTTTTCGGGGGTCGGTGAAGCTTTCTTT. This chain connects TRBV10-1 to TRBJ1-1, with a tentative D call TRBD1 (5 bases). Trimming stripped 3 bases from V and 7 bases from J, with 18 bases between. Germline assignment: CDR1 WNHNN and CDR2 SYGVQD (reference sequence). The CDR3 is 15 residues long.

A few counts support this clonotype. The chain links TRBV15 to TRBJ2-4; 11 bases fit TRBD1. The CDR3 consists of 19 residues. V gave up 4 bases and J gave up 0 bases; unmatched junction bases: 11. Germline V gene sequence: CDR1 LNHNV, CDR2 YYDKDF (reference sequence). CDR3 bases: TGTGCCACCAGCATCCTAGGGGGACAGGGGGGTTTAGCCAAAAACATTCAGTACTTC. This sequence encodes CATSILGGQGGLAKNIQYF.

This clonotype was counted between two and nine times. The rearrangement uses TRBV4-2 and TRBJ2-3; 12 bases are shared with TRBD2. Germline CDR1 LGHNA, CDR2 YNFKEQ. The V gene end was trimmed by 3 bases and the J gene end by 9 bases; junction bases not matched to a gene: 10. The CDR3 runs 16 residues. Here the CDR3 reads CASSHLAGGLRGTQYF. For the CDR3, the DNA is TGTGCCAGCAGCCACCTAGCGGGGGGGCTTCGGGGGACGCAGTATTTT.

The chain joins TRBV15 to TRBJ1-2; 9 nucleotides match TRBD1. The CDR3 is made up of 15 amino acids. With 0 bases clipped from V and 4 bases from J, the junction kept 3 bases outside the gene matches. CDR1 is LNHNV, CDR2 YYDKDF, per germline (reference sequence). Here the CDR3 DNA reads TGTGCCACCAGCAGAGACGAGGGACAGGGCTATGGCTACACCTTC. Protein: CATSRDEGQGYGYTF.

The chain employs TRBV27 and TRBJ1-3, with unresolved D. V was cut by 2 bases and J by 0 bases, with 8 bases left in between. Per the germline V gene, CDR1 is MNHEY and CDR2 is SMNVEV (reference sequence). This CDR3 is built from 15 residues. The CDR3 DNA reads TGTGCCAGCAGTTTAATCGGCGGCTCTGGAAACACCATATATTTT. It encodes CASSLIGGSGNTIYF.

The rearrangement uses TRBV3-1 and TRBJ1-1; possibly TRBD1 for D (6 bases). The V and J ends lost 9 bases and 7 bases respectively, with 12 bases between them. There are 11 residues in the CDR3. In germline, CDR1 is LGHDT, CDR2 YNNKEL (reference sequence). The CDR3 DNA is TGTGCCAGGAACAGGGAGGATGAAGCTTTCTTT. This encodes CARNREDEAFF.

The chain recombines TRBV5-4 with TRBJ2-7; D is possibly TRBD1 or TRBD2 (5 bases each). V was cut by 4 bases and J by 7 bases, with 18 bases left in between. Germline CDR1 is SGHNT and CDR2 is YYREEE (reference sequence). The CDR3 runs to 14 residues. DNA for the CDR3: TGTGCCAGCAGCACGTTCCGGGACCGTAGGGAGCAGTACTTC. Its protein is CASSTFRDRREQYF.

This clonotype was counted between two and nine times. This chain uses TRBV6-2 or TRBV6-3 with TRBJ1-6, with 9 nucleotides matching TRBD1. This CDR3 contains 15 residues. CDR1 and CDR2 from the germline V gene are MNHEY and SVGEGT. V was pared by 2 bases and J by 12 bases, with 8 bases of the junction left unmatched. The CDR3 nucleotides are TGTGCCAGCAGTTACCCCCCGGACAGGGGAGGACCCCTCCACTTT. It yields the protein CASSYPPDRGGPLHF.

Only a few counts were recorded for this clonotype. Sequence at one end of the junction differs from germline and may be a read error. The rearrangement uses TRBV10-3 and TRBJ2-3; 9 positions match TRBD2. The CDR3 length is 14 residues. The germline gives CDR1 ENHRY, CDR2 SYGVKD. The CDR3 spells CAISEGTSRDTQYF. The CDR3 nucleotides read TGTGCCATCAGTGAGGGGACTAGCAGAGATACGCAGTATTTT.